The entry below describes one T cell receptor (beta chain). The sample comes from a study of blood T cell repertoires in COVID-19. Study information: Samples came from the United States, Italy and Spain, spanning acute and convalescent COVID-19. T cells, B-cell-depleted T cells, or PBMCs supplied cDNA or gDNA.

Germline V CDR1 and CDR2: LGHNT, FRNRAP. V was cut by 0 bases and J by 4 bases, with 10 bases left in between. This CDR3 spans 15 amino acids. In the original workflow: Nucleated cell counts were estimated from reference gene primer amplification. Only in-frame clones appear in the TCRdb table, and some are missing; sequencing was by immunoSEQ multiplex PCR. The V and J calls and the clone size are those of that table, but D and trimming were determined from the DNA. This table has about 170,000 clones, approximately 84% appearing once. V usage is TRBV12-5 and J usage is TRBJ1-5; tentatively, D is TRBD1 (6 bases). The origin of this receptor is a woman older than 75 with acute or convalescent COVID-19. The specimen was peripheral blood. In DNA form, the CDR3 reads TGTGCTAGTGGTTTGGTAGACAGGCCAAATCAGCCCCAGCATTTT. Protein product: CASGLVDRPNQPQHF.